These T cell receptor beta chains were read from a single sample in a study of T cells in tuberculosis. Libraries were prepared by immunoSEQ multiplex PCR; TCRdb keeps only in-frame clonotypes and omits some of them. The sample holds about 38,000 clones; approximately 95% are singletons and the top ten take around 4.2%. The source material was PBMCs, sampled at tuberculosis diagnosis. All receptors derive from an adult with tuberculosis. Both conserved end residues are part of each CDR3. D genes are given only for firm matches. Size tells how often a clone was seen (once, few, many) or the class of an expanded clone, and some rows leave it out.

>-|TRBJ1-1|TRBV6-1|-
CASPLAGRNTEAFF
TGTGCCAGCCCGCTTGCAGGGCGAAACACTGAAGCTTTCTTT
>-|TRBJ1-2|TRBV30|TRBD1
CAFPGTGVYGYTF
TGTGCCTTCCCGGGGACAGGTGTCTATGGCTACACCTTC
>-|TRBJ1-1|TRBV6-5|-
CASSYSGGTEAFF
TGTGCCAGCAGTTACTCCGGGGGGACTGAAGCTTTCTTT
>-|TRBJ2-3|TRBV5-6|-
CASSLVQDSTDTQYF
TGTGCCAGCAGCTTGGTACAGGACAGCACAGATACGCAGTATTTT
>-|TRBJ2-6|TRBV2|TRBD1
CASSVDRGVGANVLTF
TGTGCCAGCAGTGTTGACAGGGGGGTTGGGGCCAACGTCCTGACTTTC
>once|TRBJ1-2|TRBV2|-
CASSDLGLYTF
TGTGCCAGCAGTGATCTGGGGCTCTACACCTTC
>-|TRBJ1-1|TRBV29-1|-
CSVEGRTANTEAFF
TGCAGCGTTGAAGGTAGGACAGCGAACACTGAAGCTTTCTTT
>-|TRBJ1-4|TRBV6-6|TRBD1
CASSYSRTGEKLFF
TGTGCCAGCAGTTACTCCCGGACAGGAGAAAAACTGTTTTTT
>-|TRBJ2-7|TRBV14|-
CASSRPGTAPYEQYF
TGTGCCAGCAGCCGACCGGGAACGGCCCCCTACGAGCAGTACTTC
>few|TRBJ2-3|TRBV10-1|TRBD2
CASSESRWRGGATDTQYF
TGCGCCAGCAGTGAGTCGAGATGGCGGGGGGGCGCCACAGATACGCAGTATTTT
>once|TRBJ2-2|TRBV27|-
CASSPRDTAVDGELFF
TGTGCCAGCAGTCCACGGGACACCGCGGTGGACGGGGAGCTGTTTTTT
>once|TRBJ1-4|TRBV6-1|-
CASSRGGGQGEKLFF
TGTGCCAGCAGTCGAGGGGGGGGACAAGGAGAAAAACTGTTTTTT
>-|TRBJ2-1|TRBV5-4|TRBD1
CASSKTGGNEQFF
TGTGCCAGCAGTAAGACAGGGGGGAATGAGCAGTTCTTC
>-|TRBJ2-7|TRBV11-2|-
CASSLQSYEQYF
TGTGCCAGCAGCCTCCAGTCCTACGAGCAGTACTTC
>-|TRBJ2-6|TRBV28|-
CASRQGSGANVLTF
TGTGCCAGCAGGCAGGGGTCTGGGGCCAACGTCCTGACTTTC
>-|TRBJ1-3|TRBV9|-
CASSVEGVGNTIYF
TGTGCCAGCAGCGTAGAAGGGGTCGGAAACACCATATATTTT
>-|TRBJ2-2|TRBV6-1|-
CASRSDSANTGELFF
TGTGCCAGCAGATCCGACAGCGCGAACACCGGGGAGCTGTTTTTT
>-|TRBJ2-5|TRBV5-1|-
CASSLGGLAAQETQYF
TGCGCCAGCAGCTTGGGGGGGCTTGCGGCCCAAGAGACCCAGTACTTC
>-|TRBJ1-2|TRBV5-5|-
CASSQDTNYGYTF
TGTGCCAGCAGCCAGGACACCAACTATGGCTACACCTTC
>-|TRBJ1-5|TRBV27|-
CASSFGNYQPQHF
TGTGCCAGCAGTTTCGGGAATTATCAGCCCCAGCATTTT
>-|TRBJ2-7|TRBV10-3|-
CAISEGSGRDF
TGTGCCATCAGTGAGGGTTCCGGTCGGGACTTC
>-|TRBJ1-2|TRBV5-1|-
CASSLAGRGSSGYTF
TGCGCCAGCAGCTTGGCCGGCAGGGGATCCTCCGGCTACACCTTC
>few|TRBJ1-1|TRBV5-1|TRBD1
CASSRGQLNTEAFF
TGCGCCAGCAGCAGGGGACAGCTAAACACTGAAGCTTTCTTT
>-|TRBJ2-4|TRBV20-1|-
CSATQGLF
TGCAGTGCTACTCAAGGACTCTTC
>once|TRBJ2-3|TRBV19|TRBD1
CASSAPGQGRDTQYF
TGTGCCAGTAGCGCCCCGGGACAGGGAAGAGATACGCAGTATTTT
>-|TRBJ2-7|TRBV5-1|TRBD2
CASSPGASGGFSYEQYF
TGCGCCAGCAGCCCTGGGGCTAGCGGGGGTTTCTCCTACGAGCAGTACTTC
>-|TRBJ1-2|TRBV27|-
CASSSHSGAGGYTF
TGTGCCAGCAGTTCTCATTCAGGGGCCGGTGGCTACACCTTC
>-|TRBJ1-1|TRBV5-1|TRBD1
CASSLGPGQGAQGTEAFF
TGCGCCAGCAGCTTGGGGCCGGGACAGGGGGCGCAGGGCACTGAAGCTTTCTTT
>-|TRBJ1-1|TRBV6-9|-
CASSYWGQVEF
TGTGCCAGCAGTTACTGGGGCCAGGTCGAATTC
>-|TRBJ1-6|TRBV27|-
CASSSGEGRTSNSPLHF
TGTGCCAGCAGCTCGGGTGAGGGGCGGACTAGTAATTCACCCCTCCACTTT
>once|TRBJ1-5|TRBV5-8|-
CASRAFADGINQPQHF
TGTGCCAGCAGGGCCTTTGCGGACGGGATTAATCAGCCCCAGCATTTT
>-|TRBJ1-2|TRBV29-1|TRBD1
CSANRDRDNSGYGYTF
TGCAGCGCTAACCGGGACAGGGACAATTCTGGTTATGGCTACACCTTC
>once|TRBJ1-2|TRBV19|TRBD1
CASNPTGLNYGYTF
TGTGCCAGTAATCCGACAGGGTTGAACTATGGCTACACCTTC
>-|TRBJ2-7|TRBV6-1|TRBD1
CASRAGTGSYEQYF
TGTGCCAGCAGAGCCGGGACAGGGTCCTACGAGCAGTACTTC
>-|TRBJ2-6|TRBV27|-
CASGGTVYAGANVLTF
TGTGCCAGCGGGGGGACAGTTTATGCTGGGGCCAACGTCCTGACTTTC
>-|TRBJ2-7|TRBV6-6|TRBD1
CASTKSGTGKSYEQYF
TGTGCCAGCACCAAATCCGGGACAGGGAAGTCCTACGAGCAGTACTTC
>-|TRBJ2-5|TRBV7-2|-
CASSLGGALRETQYF
TGTGCCAGCAGCTTAGGCGGGGCCCTCCGGGAGACCCAGTACTTC
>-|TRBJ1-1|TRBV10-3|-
CAISEGGGRGEAFF
TGTGCCATCAGTGAAGGGGGTGGCAGGGGAGAAGCTTTCTTT
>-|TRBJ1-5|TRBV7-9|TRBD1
CASSVDRDNQPQHF
TGTGCCAGCAGTGTAGACAGGGACAATCAGCCCCAGCATTTT
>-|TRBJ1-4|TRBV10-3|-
CAIRGKVHEKLFF
TGTGCCATCCGCGGCAAGGTCCATGAAAAACTGTTTTTT
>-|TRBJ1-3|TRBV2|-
CASSASSGNTIYF
TGTGCCAGCAGTGCTAGCTCTGGAAACACCATATATTTT
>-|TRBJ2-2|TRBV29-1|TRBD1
CSAEPQGTGELFF
TGCAGCGCTGAGCCACAGGGGACCGGGGAGCTGTTTTTT
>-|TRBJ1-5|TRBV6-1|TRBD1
CASSGTGVQPQHF
TGTGCCAGCTCCGGGACAGGGGTCCAGCCCCAGCATTTT
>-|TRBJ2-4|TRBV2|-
CASSDKGPAKNIQYF
TGTGCCAGCAGTGACAAGGGGCCGGCCAAAAACATTCAGTACTTC
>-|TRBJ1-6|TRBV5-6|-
CASSSDRYSVSSYNSPLHF
TGTGCCAGCAGTTCCGACAGGTACTCCGTGAGCTCCTATAATTCACCCCTCCACTTT
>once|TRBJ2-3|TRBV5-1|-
CASSLAESTGDTQYF
TGCGCCAGCAGCTTGGCCGAGTCAACGGGAGATACGCAGTATTTT
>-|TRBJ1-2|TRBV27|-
CASSALTWDNGYTF
TGTGCCAGCAGTGCACTCACCTGGGACAATGGCTACACCTTC
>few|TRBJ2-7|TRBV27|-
CASNPEGRRDYEQYF
TGTGCCAGCAACCCCGAAGGGAGACGTGACTACGAGCAGTACTTC
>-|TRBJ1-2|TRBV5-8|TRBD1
CASSPRDRAFNYGYTF
TGTGCCAGCAGCCCCCGGGACAGGGCTTTCAACTATGGCTACACCTTC
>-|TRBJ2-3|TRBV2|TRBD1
CASIPGGATDTQYF
TGTGCCAGCATTCCAGGGGGCGCGACAGATACGCAGTATTTT